This T cell receptor beta chain came from a study of blood T cells in healthy people across ages (dated by TCRdb to between 2015 and 2016). A note on the overall study: In model experiments, template switching captured about one uniquely barcoded TCR beta cDNA molecule for every two T cells. The study measured age-related changes in TCR beta repertoire diversity using deep sequencing normalized with unique cDNA molecular identifiers. Four age groups were formed from the donors: young (average approximately 17 years), middle-aged (around 37), aged (under 70) and long-lived (about 80). To avoid experimental bias, donors of different ages were spread randomly across the sequencing lanes. For two donors (one aged 18 to 29 and one aged 80 or older), the study analyzed two additional independent replicas of 1 million unique cDNA reads from the same blood draw. What the authors observed across the whole study: Because profiling used bulk unsorted PBMCs, naive and antigen-experienced compartments could not be compared conclusively. There was a strong correlation between observed TCR beta diversity and the percentage of naive T cells measured by flow cytometry. Because the CMV infection status of the donors was unknown, age-related changes in expanded clonotypes may potentially have been confounded. Observed TCR beta diversity per million T cells fell roughly linearly with age, and a significant reduction was already apparent by age roughly 40. Estimates of total diversity based on one million sequenced T cells were regarded as lower bounds and as underestimates. Compared with the aged group, the long-lived group had more naive CD4+ T cells, fewer expanded clones and increased TCR diversity, a pattern suggesting age selection.

Library construction relied on 5' RACE. This sample was sequenced with an Illumina HiSeq 2500. A second PCR of roughly 7 to 11 cycles was performed with a sample-barcoded 5' primer and a J-beta primer mix. A unique molecular identifier was introduced onto each TCR beta cDNA molecule by a template-switch 5' adaptor carrying 12 random nucleotides. At least 3 million CDR3-containing paired-end reads were obtained from each sample. First-strand cDNA was synthesized from all RNA with the Mint cDNA synthesis kit, primed by a TRBC-specific oligonucleotide. After uracil-DNA glycosylase treatment, a first 18-cycle PCR used universal primers M1SS and BC2_uni_R on all cDNA. In the paper's pipeline: Each sample was normalized by randomly selecting 1 million high-quality reads, each carrying a distinct molecular identifier. Instead of being binned into consensus sequences, reads that shared molecular identifiers were thrown out. MiTCR, with a Q25 quality threshold and the strictest error-elimination algorithm, was used for CDR3 identification, clonotype clustering and error correction. Lower-bound total TCR beta diversity was estimated with a nonparametric unseen species model using Euler transformation. TCRdb passed the public sequencing reads through fastp at Q25 and MiXCR, retaining productive beta sequences. Each entry merges the rows of one CDR3 protein and shows their most common DNA and genes. TCRdb, not the authors, supplied the V and J calls. This sample gives about 1.4 million distinct CDR3 sequences in total; roughly 64% of them show up just once. The ten largest clones capture approximately 7% of the sample.

CDR1 SGDLS and CDR2 YYNGEE are derived from the germline V gene. V is clipped by 6 bases and J by 6 bases, and the sequence between their germline boundaries is 17 bases long. The CDR3 runs 14 amino acids, cysteine and phenylalanine included. Of the read, only the CDR3 DNA is kept; its 42 bases are in frame from base 1. In regard to this clonotype: The antigen it recognizes is unknown. No much larger clone is present one base from it, and per-base qualities are unavailable.

Donors were under 40 systemically healthy Caucasian individuals from Russia aged 6 to 90 years. Each donor gave 8 to 10 milliliters of peripheral blood, drawn into EDTA-treated Vacutainer tubes. PBMCs were isolated by Ficoll-Paque density-gradient centrifugation, with at least 7 million obtained per sample. Total RNA, at least 5.5 micrograms per sample, was extracted from PBMCs with Trizol reagent. For every donor, an aliquot of PBMCs went through flow cytometry to measure the percentages of naive CD45RAhigh/CD27high T cells. Sequenced: blood. This sequence uses TRBV9 and TRBJ2-3; matching of 6 bases hints at TRBD2 as the D gene. The source of this sequence is a man younger than 30 in good health. The CDR3 in this case is CASTGTSLGDTQYF. The DNA sequence is as follows: TGTGCCAGCACTGGGACTTCACTGGGGGATACGCAGTATTTT.